The 13 T cell receptor beta chains below all came from one sample that was sequenced in a study of T cell repertoires in cytomegalovirus infection. These receptors have no identified antigens. TCRdb reprocessed the reads with MiXCR, giving one entry per CDR3 protein. The sample comprises roughly 310,000 distinct CDR3 sequences, roughly 28% of which are singletons, and 20% rests with the top ten. Material: cultured PBMCs, obtained from culture after CMV antigen stimulation. All receptors derive from a human donor in good health (CMV status not recorded). Some clones in this sample may be carry-over from other donors' samples.

This clonotype was counted between two and nine times. The rearrangement uses TRBV6-1 and TRBJ2-5, with D maybe TRBD1 (5 bases). Trimming left V 0 bases short and J 6 bases short, with 11 bases between. Germline CDR1 reads MNHNS; CDR2 reads SASEGT. The CDR3 extends over 14 amino acids. As DNA, the CDR3 is TGTGCCAGCAGTGAAGCTGGGGCGGCGAAGACCCAGTACTTC. It encodes CASSEAGAAKTQYF.

The J gene is TRBJ2-1, the V gene TRBV12-5, with a tentative D call TRBD1 (6 bases). The CDR3 totals 16 residues. V gave up 6 bases and J gave up 7 bases, with 22 bases separating them. CDR1 is LGHNT and CDR2 is FRNRAP in the germline V gene. The CDR3 spells CASGSDRRGFRNEQFF. In DNA form, the CDR3 reads TGTGCTAGTGGCTCCGACAGGAGAGGGTTTCGTAATGAGCAGTTCTTC.

V and J are TRBV30 and TRBJ1-6; D is unclear. The germline gives CDR1 GTSNPN, CDR2 SVGIG (reference sequence). V was pared by 2 bases and J by 6 bases, with 2 bases between. CDR3 length: 11 residues. CDR3 protein: CAWSRNSPLHF. The CDR3 bases are TGTGCCTGGAGTCGTAATTCACCCCTCCACTTT.

The rearrangement uses TRBV5-4 and TRBJ1-1; D possibly corresponds to TRBD1 (6 bases). The germline CDR1 and CDR2 sequences are SGHNT and YYREEE (reference sequence). The length of the CDR3 is 15 residues. V dropped 4 bases and J dropped 0 bases, with 13 bases sitting between them. The CDR3 DNA sequence: TGTGCCAGCAGCCCCCCAGGGGCCCTGAACACTGAAGCTTTCTTT. Protein sequence: CASSPPGALNTEAFF.

The chain couples TRBV6-5 to TRBJ1-1, with D uncertain. The V and J ends lost 2 bases and 1 base respectively, with 11 bases between them. Looked up from germline, CDR1 is MNHEY and CDR2 is SVGAGI. The CDR3 length is 15 residues. The CDR3, as DNA: TGTGCCAGCAGTTACGAAGAAGGCCGGAACACTGAAGCTTTCTTT. Translated: CASSYEEGRNTEAFF.

The J gene is TRBJ2-1, the V gene TRBV24-1; TRBD2 agrees at 9 bases. The germline V gene encodes CDR1 KGHDR and CDR2 SFDVKD. Trimming removed 0 bases from V and 5 bases from J; junction bases left unmatched: 4. CDR3 length: 16 residues. Written as DNA, the CDR3 is TGTGCCACCAGTGATTTGCAGTCTAGCGGGAACAATGAGCAGTTCTTC. Translation: CATSDLQSSGNNEQFF.

CDR3 in DNA: TGTGCCAGCAGCCACCTGACAGGCAGCGGGGAAAAACTGTTTTTT. It encodes CASSHLTGSGEKLFF. The rearrangement joins TRBV28 to TRBJ1-4; a possible D gene is TRBD1 (6 bases). CDR3 length: 15 amino acids. The V end lost 6 bases, the J end lost 8 bases, and 19 bases lay between the germline ends. Germline CDR1 and CDR2: MDHEN and SYDVKM. The full variable domain, in which reference TRBV28 and TRBJ1-4 provide the parts outside the CDR3, is DVKVTQSSRYLVKRTGEKVFLECVQDMDHENMFWYRQDPGLGLRLIYFSYDVKMKEKGDIPEGYSVSREKKERFSLILESASTNQTSMYLCASSHLTGSGEKLFFGSGTQLSVL.

This clonotype has a handful of counts. The chain employs TRBV11-1 and TRBJ2-7; 7 bases align to TRBD1. V lost 5 bases, J lost 0 bases, and 7 bases stayed unmatched. The CDR3 consists of 15 residues. CDR1 SGHAT and CDR2 FQDESV come from the germline V gene (reference sequence). The CDR3 DNA reads TGTGCCAGCAGCCCCGGACAGGTGATCTCCTACGAGCAGTACTTC. Protein sequence: CASSPGQVISYEQYF.

This clonotype has more than one count but fewer than ten. V gene TRBV18 combines with J gene TRBJ1-4; unclear D gene. The germline V gene encodes CDR1 KGHSH and CDR2 LQKENI. Trimming left V 3 bases short and J 7 bases short, with 9 bases between. The CDR3 consists of 13 residues. The CDR3 loop reads CASSPGGGEKLFF. Written as DNA, the CDR3 is TGTGCCAGCTCACCGGGCGGTGGTGAAAAACTGTTTTTT.

This clonotype was picked up one time. The chain links TRBV6-6 to TRBJ1-5; 8 nucleotides match TRBD1. CDR1 and CDR2 from the germline V gene are MNHNY and SVGAGI (reference sequence). Trimming at V came to 6 bases and at J to 4 bases, leaving 2 bases not matched to a gene. This CDR3 comprises 13 residues. The CDR3 loop is CASRQGENQPQHF. CDR3 sequence (DNA): TGTGCCAGCAGACAGGGGGAAAATCAGCCCCAGCATTTT.

This clonotype was seen repeatedly, ten times or more. The rearrangement uses TRBV27 and TRBJ2-2; the D gene could be TRBD1 or TRBD2 (6 bases each). The CDR3 runs 15 residues. The germline V gene has CDR1 MNHEY and CDR2 SMNVEV (reference sequence). With 2 bases removed from V and 3 bases from J, the gap between germline ends came to 10 bases. The CDR3 is CASSLRGADTGELFF. As DNA, the CDR3 is TGTGCCAGCAGTTTAAGGGGGGCGGACACCGGGGAGCTGTTTTTT.

The rearrangement uses TRBV28 and TRBJ1-4; maybe TRBD1 (5 bases). Trimming removed 2 bases at V and 3 bases at J, with 7 bases between. CDR3 length: 14 amino acids. Germline assignment: CDR1 MDHEN and CDR2 SYDVKM. The CDR3 region is CASSLGGSNEKLFF. The CDR3 DNA reads TGTGCCAGCAGTTTAGGGGGATCTAATGAAAAACTGTTTTTT. Full variable domain (rest looked up from reference TRBV28 and TRBJ1-4): DVKVTQSSRYLVKRTGEKVFLECVQDMDHENMFWYRQDPGLGLRLIYFSYDVKMKEKGDIPEGYSVSREKKERFSLILESASTNQTSMYLCASSLGGSNEKLFFGSGTQLSVL.

This chain connects TRBV19 to TRBJ2-1; D not resolved. This CDR3 spans 14 amino acids. The germline CDR1 and CDR2 sequences are LNHDA and SQIVND (reference sequence). Trimming removed 5 bases from V and 4 bases from J, with 12 bases in between. The CDR3 DNA reads as TGTGCCAGTAGTTCCCGCGACGGGTACAATGAGCAGTTCTTC. The encoded protein is CASSSRDGYNEQFF.